The entry that follows covers one T cell receptor (beta chain) sequence. Authors' methods: Nucleated cell number was recorded as an estimate derived from reference gene primer amplification. The assay was immunoSEQ multiplex PCR, and TCRdb's table has in-frame clones only and misses some. V, J and clone size derive from that table, while D and trimming were established from the DNA sequence. The repertoire holds some 350,000 clones, with roughly 89% as singletons. This sample stems from a study of blood T cell repertoires in COVID-19. Study background: COVID-19 samples collected from the United States, Italy and Spain covered acute and convalescent phases. Sources were T cells, B-cell-depleted T cells, or PBMCs; the material itself was cDNA or gDNA.

Trimming shortened V by 0 bases and J by 6 bases, and 11 bases separated the two germline ends. The CDR3 length is 14 residues. Looked up from germline, CDR1 is SGDLS and CDR2 is YYNGEE. Sequenced input: peripheral blood. The source of this sequence is a man aged 18 to 35 with active or convalescent COVID-19. This chain uses TRBV9 with TRBJ2-3, with a tentative D call TRBD2 (5 bases). CDR3 DNA: TGTGCCAGCAGCGTAGACGGGATGGGGGATACGCAGTATTTT. It is translated as CASSVDGMGDTQYF.